Each of the 28 T cell receptor beta chains below was sequenced from the same sample in a study of CD4 T cell repertoires and nickel. TCRdb re-analysed the RT-PCR reads in MiXCR, keeping a single row per CDR3 protein. Among 500 to 800 distinct CDR3 sequences listed, around 40% were seen once. Material for sequencing was CD4+ T cells from blood, not recorded whether cultured. The receptors here all came from a human donor in a nickel allergy study, with or without nickel allergy (not recorded which). It is not recorded whether this sample comes from one donor or several.

The chain has TRBV7-9 and TRBJ2-3, with 7 bases that match TRBD1. Trimming took 4 bases from V and 4 from J; bases not matched to a gene: 2. Per the germline V gene, CDR1 is SEHNR and CDR2 is FQNEAQ (reference sequence). The CDR3 contains 13 residues. The CDR3 is CASSYTGADTQYF. DNA of the CDR3: TGTGCCAGCAGCTATACAGGGGCAGATACGCAGTATTTT.

The chain couples TRBV7-2 to TRBJ2-5, with D possibly TRBD1 on 6 matching bases. Trimming pared 5 bases from V and 5 bases from J, leaving 18 bases between. Per germline, CDR1 SGHTA and CDR2 FQGNSA. This CDR3 is built from 15 residues. CDR3 in DNA: TGTGCCAGCAGCCAGAACCCGGGACATAGGGAGACCCAGTACTTC. Its translation is CASSQNPGHRETQYF.

In its sample, this clonotype was seen a few times. The CDR3 sequence is CASTSRGGFNEKLFF. As DNA, the CDR3 is TGTGCCAGCACCTCCCGGGGCGGATTTAATGAAAAACTGTTTTTT. The chain employs TRBV9 and TRBJ1-4, with D perhaps matching TRBD1 (5 bases). The CDR3 contains 15 residues. Looked up from germline, CDR1 is SGDLS and CDR2 is YYNGEE. The V and J ends lost 6 bases and 4 bases respectively, with 16 bases between them.

In this sample, this clonotype turned up a few times. The rearrangement joins TRBV20-1 to TRBJ2-1, with 13 bases matching TRBD2. The CDR3 has 16 residues. The germline V gene encodes CDR1 DFQATT and CDR2 SNEGSKA (reference sequence). The trim removed 1 base at V and 10 bases at J, leaving 10 bases unmatched. CDR3 nucleotide sequence: TGCAGTGCTAGAGCCTCGACTAGCGGGGGGTGGAGGGAGCAGTTCTTC. As protein: CSARASTSGGWREQFF.

This clonotype has just a few counts. This chain joins TRBV19 and TRBJ2-2; 7 bases match TRBD2. V lost 3 bases, J lost 6 bases, and 7 bases stayed unmatched. Germline V gene sequence: CDR1 LNHDA, CDR2 SQIVND (reference sequence). This CDR3 has 15 amino acids. CDR3 sequence: CASSIQRGGSGELFF. For the CDR3, the DNA is TGTGCCAGTAGTATCCAGCGGGGAGGGTCCGGGGAGCTGTTTTTT.

This clonotype was found a few times. The V gene is TRBV4-1, the J gene TRBJ2-7; D unresolved. The germline V gene has CDR1 MGHRA and CDR2 YSYEKL. V lost 2 bases and J lost 5, with 10 bases in between. This CDR3 contains 13 residues. For the CDR3, the DNA is TGCGCCAGCAGCCAACGGCTAGGGCACGAGCAGTACTTC. Residues: CASSQRLGHEQYF.

The chain carries TRBV13 and TRBJ2-3, with 12 nucleotides matching TRBD2. The V segment lost 5 bases and the J segment 3 bases; nucleotides outside the gene matches: 12. The germline gives CDR1 PRHDT, CDR2 FYEKMQ (reference sequence). The CDR3 has 18 amino acids. CDR3 nucleotide sequence: TGTGCCAGCAGCCATCGACTAGCGGGGGCCAAGGGAACAGATACGCAGTATTTT. This translates into CASSHRLAGAKGTDTQYF. Combining the CDR3 with reference TRBV13 and TRBJ2-3 gives the whole variable domain AAGVIQSPRHLIKEKRETATLKCYPIPRHDTVYWYQQGPGQDPQFLISFYEKMQSDKGSIPDRFSAQQFSDYHSELNMSSLELGDSALYFCASSHRLAGAKGTDTQYFGPGTRLTVL.

The chain joins TRBV5-1 to TRBJ2-7; D might be TRBD1 (5 bases). Trimming shortened V by 0 bases and J by 0 bases, and 7 bases separated the two germline ends. Germline loops: CDR1 SGHRS, CDR2 YFSETQ. This CDR3 has 14 amino acids. The CDR3 loop reads CASSLATVSYEQYF. The DNA for the CDR3 is TGCGCCAGCAGCTTGGCGACAGTCTCCTACGAGCAGTACTTC. The complete variable domain, with remaining parts taken from reference TRBV5-1 and TRBJ2-7, reads KAGVTQTPRYLIKTRGQQVTLSCSPISGHRSVSWYQQTPGQGLQFLFEYFSETQRNKGNFPGRFSGRQFSNSRSEMNVSTLELGDSALYLCASSLATVSYEQYFGPGTRLTVT.

The chain is built from TRBV6-2 or TRBV6-3 and TRBJ1-1; the match to TRBD1 covers 7 bases. J gave up 2 bases and V 6 bases, and 12 bases lay outside the gene matches. CDR3 length equals 16 residues. The germline V gene encodes CDR1 MNHEY and CDR2 SVGEGT. In nucleotides, the CDR3 is TGTGCCAGCAGACCGACAGGGAGTGCCGGAAACACTGAAGCTTTCTTT. The encoded protein is CASRPTGSAGNTEAFF.

The gene calls are TRBV30 and TRBJ1-5; 9 bases line up with TRBD1. The V segment lost 4 bases and the J segment 4 bases; nucleotides outside the gene matches: 5. The CDR3 totals 14 residues. The germline V gene has CDR1 GTSNPN and CDR2 SVGIG (reference sequence). CDR3 region: CAWNTGGSNQPQHF. DNA for the CDR3: TGTGCCTGGAATACAGGGGGCTCGAATCAGCCCCAGCATTTT. The complete variable domain, with remaining parts taken from reference TRBV30 and TRBJ1-5, reads SQTIHQWPATLVQPVGSPLSLECTVEGTSNPNLYWYRQAAGRGLQLLFYSVGIGQISSEVPQNLSASRPQDRQFILSSKKLLLSDSGFYLCAWNTGGSNQPQHFGDGTRLSIL.

The V gene is TRBV4-3, the J gene TRBJ1-1; D unresolved. This CDR3 has 14 residues. Trimming shortened V by 0 bases and J by 0 bases, and 5 bases separated the two germline ends. Germline V gives CDR1 LGHNA, CDR2 YSLEER. As DNA, the CDR3 is TGCGCCAGCAGCCAAGATCTTTTGAACACTGAAGCTTTCTTT. It specifies CASSQDLLNTEAFF.

V and J are TRBV9 and TRBJ2-1, with no clear D. CDR1 is SGDLS and CDR2 is YYNGEE in the germline V gene. Trimming left V 1 base short and J 3 bases short, with 5 bases between. The CDR3 has 13 residues. CDR3 sequence: CASSVTGYNEQFF. CDR3 in DNA: TGTGCCAGCAGCGTAACCGGCTACAATGAGCAGTTCTTC.

The rearrangement links TRBV10-3 to TRBJ2-5; no reliable D call. The CDR3 has 13 residues. Germline V gene data show CDR1 as ENHRY and CDR2 as SYGVKD. V gave up 3 bases and J gave up 3 bases, with 8 bases separating them. The CDR3 loop reads CAISDYLEETQYF. The DNA of the CDR3 is TGTGCCATCAGTGACTACCTCGAAGAGACCCAGTACTTC.

The chain is built from TRBV5-4 and TRBJ1-6, with TRBD1 matching over 11 bases. Germline loops: CDR1 SGHNT, CDR2 YYREEE (reference sequence). The length of the CDR3 is 15 residues. Losses at the gene ends were 4 bases for V and 8 bases for J; bases not matched to a gene: 5. CDR3 coding DNA: TGTGCCAGCAGCAAAGGGACAGGGGGTGATTCACCCCTCCACTTT. Protein: CASSKGTGGDSPLHF.

The gene calls are TRBV20-1 and TRBJ2-7; D is unclear. Trimming removed 0 bases at V and 9 bases at J, with 9 bases between. Looked up from germline, CDR1 is DFQATT and CDR2 is SNEGSKA (reference sequence). There are 11 residues in the CDR3. CDR3 DNA: TGCAGTGCTAGAGATGGATGGGGGCAGTACTTC. It is translated as CSARDGWGQYF.

This clonotype was counted a few times. V is TRBV9 and J is TRBJ2-2; 7 bases align to TRBD1. V lost 3 bases to trimming and J lost 4 bases; unmatched junction nucleotides: 3. Germline CDR1 and CDR2: SGDLS and YYNGEE. The length of the CDR3 is 14 residues. The CDR3 region has the DNA TGTGCCAGCAGCGGAGGACAGGTCACCGGGGAGCTGTTTTTT. Protein: CASSGGQVTGELFF.

The chain combines TRBV4-3 with TRBJ1-2; perhaps TRBD1 as D (5 bases). This CDR3 contains 15 residues. Germline V gene sequence: CDR1 LGHNA, CDR2 YSLEER. Trimming took off 0 bases at V and 3 bases at J, with 11 bases between the two ends. For the CDR3, the DNA is TGCGCCAGCAGCCAAGAAGGGGCAGCCTACTATGGCTACACCTTC. The encoded protein is CASSQEGAAYYGYTF.

This sequence joins TRBV9 and TRBJ1-6, with unresolved D. CDR1 and CDR2 (germline): SGDLS, YYNGEE. V was pared by 5 bases and J by 6 bases, with 15 bases between. CDR3 length equals 15 residues. CDR3 bases: TGTGCCAGCAGTGGATTACAGAATCCTAATTCACCCCTCCACTTT. Amino acid sequence: CASSGLQNPNSPLHF.

The chain links TRBV5-1 to TRBJ1-2, with 8 positions matching TRBD1. The germline gives CDR1 SGHRS, CDR2 YFSETQ. CDR3 size: 15 residues. J was trimmed by 8 bases and V by 0 bases; bases with no gene match: 9. The CDR3 coding sequence is TGCGCCAGCAGCTTGGGCCAGGGGGCATTCAACGGCTACACCTTC. Amino acids: CASSLGQGAFNGYTF. Looking up the rest from reference TRBV5-1 and TRBJ1-2 gives the full variable domain: KAGVTQTPRYLIKTRGQQVTLSCSPISGHRSVSWYQQTPGQGLQFLFEYFSETQRNKGNFPGRFSGRQFSNSRSEMNVSTLELGDSALYLCASSLGQGAFNGYTFGSGTRLTVV.

This clonotype has more than one count but fewer than ten. The chain carries TRBV7-9 and TRBJ2-3; maybe TRBD2 (6 bases). Germline CDR1 reads SEHNR; CDR2 reads FQNEAQ (reference sequence). V was shortened by 3 bases and J by 5 bases, with 12 bases between the two germline ends. This CDR3 contains 14 residues. The CDR3 DNA follows: TGTGCCAGCAGCTTTTTCGGAGGGGAAGATACGCAGTATTTT. Protein product: CASSFFGGEDTQYF.

This clonotype was detected a few times. The chain joins TRBV5-1 to TRBJ1-1; no firm D call. The CDR3 is 15 residues long. Between the trimmed V and J ends, which lost 0 bases and 3 bases, there was a span of 12 bases. From germline, CDR1 is SGHRS and CDR2 YFSETQ. CDR3: CASSLENSADTEAFF. The CDR3 DNA follows: TGCGCCAGCAGCTTGGAAAATAGCGCGGACACTGAAGCTTTCTTT.

V and J are TRBV5-1 and TRBJ2-5, with TRBD1 as a possible D gene (6 bases). The V and J ends lost 3 bases and 1 base respectively, with 13 bases between them. The germline CDR1 and CDR2 sequences are SGHRS and YFSETQ. The CDR3 totals 15 residues. The CDR3 sequence: CASSSNTGSQETQYF. CDR3 nucleotides: TGCGCCAGCAGCTCGAATACAGGGTCCCAAGAGACCCAGTACTTC.

This clonotype has just a few counts. V gene TRBV9 combines with J gene TRBJ2-1; 8 nucleotides align to TRBD1. This CDR3 comprises 17 residues. Per germline, CDR1 SGDLS and CDR2 YYNGEE. After removal of 4 bases from V and 5 bases from J, the junction contained 14 bases not matched to a gene. CDR3 coding DNA: TGTGCCAGCAGCACAGCCTCGTCGGGACAGGCCGACAATGAGCAGTTCTTC. The encoded protein is CASSTASSGQADNEQFF.

Sample share makes this clonotype large. The chain has TRBV7-8 and TRBJ1-5; perhaps TRBD1 as D (5 bases). Germline V gives CDR1 SGHVS, CDR2 FQNEAQ. V shed 3 bases and J shed 0 bases, with 15 bases lying between them. CDR3 size: 17 residues. The CDR3 DNA reads TGTGCCAGCAGCTTCGGGGGGGATCCATATAGCAATCAGCCCCAGCATTTT. This codes for CASSFGGDPYSNQPQHF.

This clonotype has just a few counts. This chain joins TRBV5-6 and TRBJ2-7; TRBD2 aligns across 8 bases. Looked up from germline, CDR1 is SGHDT and CDR2 is YYEEEE. J lost 5 bases, V lost 2 bases, and 12 bases had no gene match. CDR3 length equals 16 residues. The CDR3 sequence: CASSLNLGGAGNEQYF. CDR3 DNA sequence: TGTGCCAGCAGCTTAAACCTCGGGGGGGCCGGTAACGAGCAGTACTTC. The entire variable domain, with the rest obtained from reference TRBV5-6 and TRBJ2-7, is as follows: DAGVTQSPTHLIKTRGQQVTLRCSPKSGHDTVSWYQQALGQGPQFIFQYYEEEERQRGNFPDRFSGHQFPNYSSELNVNALLLGDSALYLCASSLNLGGAGNEQYFGPGTRLTVT.

This sequence joins TRBV7-2 and TRBJ2-5; perhaps TRBD2 as D (6 bases). V dropped 1 base and J dropped 3 bases, with 24 bases sitting between them. The CDR3 consists of 19 residues. CDR1 and CDR2 (germline): SGHTA, FQGNSA. Written as DNA, the CDR3 is TGTGCCAGCAGCTTAGATACAGTTACGGGGCGAAGGAGGGAAGAGACCCAGTACTTC. Its translation: CASSLDTVTGRRREETQYF.

The J gene is TRBJ1-4, the V gene TRBV20-1; the D gene is possibly TRBD1 (5 bases). The CDR3 runs to 19 residues. V dropped 0 bases and J dropped 4 bases, with 24 bases sitting between them. CDR1 and CDR2 from the germline V gene are DFQATT and SNEGSKA (reference sequence). CDR3 protein: CSARERGISARRHNEKLFF. The CDR3 DNA sequence: TGCAGTGCTAGAGAGCGGGGGATTTCGGCTCGCCGTCATAATGAAAAACTGTTTTTT.

V usage is TRBV12-3 or TRBV12-4 and J usage is TRBJ2-3; D is possibly TRBD1 or TRBD2 (5 bases each). Trimming removed 3 bases from V and 2 bases from J, with 9 bases in between. The CDR3 covers 14 residues. The CDR3 here is CASSLQGDTDTQYF. The CDR3 nucleotides are TGTGCCAGCAGTTTGCAGGGAGACACAGATACGCAGTATTTT.